The clone carrying this T cell receptor (beta chain) has just one count. Its antigen is as yet unknown. This entry is derived from a study of cytomegalovirus exposure and HLA in healthy donors. The CDR3 runs to 14 residues. V shed 7 bases, J shed 7 bases, and the junction held 7 bases outside the gene matches. Germline V gene sequence: CDR1 SGDLS, CDR2 YYNGEE. General study findings and limits: Several of the most significant clusters appeared, in a later analysis, to be linked to common viral pathogens. Differences between HLA loci emerged in a later analysis of TCR association rates, with DRB1 most and HLA-C fewest.

13 Jbeta primers and 60 Vbeta primers were used for the PCR. Sequencing used immunoSEQ multiplex PCR; TCRdb keeps in-frame clones, though not all of them. The sample consists of under 200,000 clones, less than 90% of them appearing once. Sequencing was performed on PBMCs. This TCR derives from a man aged 18 to 30 in good health and CMV-seronegative. This rearrangement joins TRBV9 to TRBJ1-6; 8 nucleotides agree with TRBD1. The CDR3 sequence: CASSGRQGNSPLHF. CDR3 nucleotides: TGTGCCAGCTCGGGCAGACAGGGGAATTCACCCCTCCACTTT. Full variable domain (outside the CDR3, taken from reference TRBV9 and TRBJ1-6): DSGVTQTPKHLITATGQRVTLRCSPRSGDLSVYWYQQSLDQGLQFLIQYYNGEERAKGNILERFSAQQFPDLHSELNLSSLELGDSALYFCASSGRQGNSPLHFGNGTRLTVT.